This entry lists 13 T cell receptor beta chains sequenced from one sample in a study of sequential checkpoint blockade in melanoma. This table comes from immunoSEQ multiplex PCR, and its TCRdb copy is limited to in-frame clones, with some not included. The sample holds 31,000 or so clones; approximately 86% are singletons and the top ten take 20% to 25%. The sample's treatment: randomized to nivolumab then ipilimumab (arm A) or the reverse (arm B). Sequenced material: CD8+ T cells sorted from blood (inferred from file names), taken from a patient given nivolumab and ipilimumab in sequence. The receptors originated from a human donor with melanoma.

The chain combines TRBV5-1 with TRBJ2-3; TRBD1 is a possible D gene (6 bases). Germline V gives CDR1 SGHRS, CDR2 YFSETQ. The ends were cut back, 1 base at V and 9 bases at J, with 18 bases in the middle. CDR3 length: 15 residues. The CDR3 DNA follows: TGCGCCAGCAGCTTGTCGGCAGGGGCAGTCGGAACGCAGTATTTT. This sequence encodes CASSLSAGAVGTQYF.

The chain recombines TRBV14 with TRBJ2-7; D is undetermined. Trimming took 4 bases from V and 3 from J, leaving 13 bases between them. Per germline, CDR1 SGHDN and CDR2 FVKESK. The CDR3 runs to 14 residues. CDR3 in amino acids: CASSPHLNSYEQYF. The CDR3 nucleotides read TGTGCCAGCAGCCCCCATCTAAACAGCTACGAGCAGTACTTC.

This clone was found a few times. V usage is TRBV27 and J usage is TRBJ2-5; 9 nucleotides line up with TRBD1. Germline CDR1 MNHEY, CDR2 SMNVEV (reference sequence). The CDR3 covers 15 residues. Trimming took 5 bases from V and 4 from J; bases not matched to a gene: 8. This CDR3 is CASSGGQGRVETQYF. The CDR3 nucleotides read TGTGCCAGCAGTGGAGGACAGGGGCGGGTAGAGACCCAGTACTTC.

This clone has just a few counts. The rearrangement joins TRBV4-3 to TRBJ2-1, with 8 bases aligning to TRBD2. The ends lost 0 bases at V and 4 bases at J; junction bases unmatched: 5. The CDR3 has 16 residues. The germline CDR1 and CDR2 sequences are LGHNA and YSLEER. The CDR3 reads CASSQDGLAKYNEQFF. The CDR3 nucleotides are TGCGCCAGCAGCCAAGATGGACTAGCCAAATACAATGAGCAGTTCTTC.

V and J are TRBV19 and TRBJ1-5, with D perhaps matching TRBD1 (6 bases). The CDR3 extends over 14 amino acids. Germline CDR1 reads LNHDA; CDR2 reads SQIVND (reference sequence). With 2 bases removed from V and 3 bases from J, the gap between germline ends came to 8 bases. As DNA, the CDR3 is TGTGCCAGTAGTATAAGGGGGATCAATCAGCCCCAGCATTTT. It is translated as CASSIRGINQPQHF.

CDR3 nucleotide sequence: TGCAGCGTTGACCTAGCGGGGGGCTCCTACGAGCAGTACTTC. This encodes CSVDLAGGSYEQYF. The V and J genes are TRBV29-1 and TRBJ2-7; TRBD2 matches 11 bases. Germline CDR1 SQVTM, CDR2 ANQGSEA. The CDR3 loop spans 14 amino acids. With 3 bases clipped from V and 0 bases from J, the junction kept 1 base outside the gene matches.

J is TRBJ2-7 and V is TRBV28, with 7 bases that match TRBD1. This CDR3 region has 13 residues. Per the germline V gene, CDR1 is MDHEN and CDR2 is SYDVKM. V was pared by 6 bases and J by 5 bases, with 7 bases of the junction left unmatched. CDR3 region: CASSQGQTNEQYF. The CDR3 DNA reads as TGTGCCAGCAGCCAGGGACAGACCAACGAGCAGTACTTC.

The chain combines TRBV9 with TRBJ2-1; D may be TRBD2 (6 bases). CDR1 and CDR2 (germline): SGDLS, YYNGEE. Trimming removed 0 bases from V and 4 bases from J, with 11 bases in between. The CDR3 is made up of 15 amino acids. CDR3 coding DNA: TGTGCCAGCAGCGTAGGGTTAGCGGAATACAATGAGCAGTTCTTC. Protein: CASSVGLAEYNEQFF. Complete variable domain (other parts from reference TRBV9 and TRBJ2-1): DSGVTQTPKHLITATGQRVTLRCSPRSGDLSVYWYQQSLDQGLQFLIQYYNGEERAKGNILERFSAQQFPDLHSELNLSSLELGDSALYFCASSVGLAEYNEQFFGPGTRLTVL.

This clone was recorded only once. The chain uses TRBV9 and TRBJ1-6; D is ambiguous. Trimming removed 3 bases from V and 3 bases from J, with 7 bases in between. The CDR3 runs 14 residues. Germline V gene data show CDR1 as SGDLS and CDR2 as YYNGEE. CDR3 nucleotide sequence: TGTGCCAGCAGCGGCGGTGACTATAATTCACCCCTCCACTTT. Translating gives CASSGGDYNSPLHF. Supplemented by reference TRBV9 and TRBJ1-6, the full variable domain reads DSGVTQTPKHLITATGQRVTLRCSPRSGDLSVYWYQQSLDQGLQFLIQYYNGEERAKGNILERFSAQQFPDLHSELNLSSLELGDSALYFCASSGGDYNSPLHFGNGTRLTVT.

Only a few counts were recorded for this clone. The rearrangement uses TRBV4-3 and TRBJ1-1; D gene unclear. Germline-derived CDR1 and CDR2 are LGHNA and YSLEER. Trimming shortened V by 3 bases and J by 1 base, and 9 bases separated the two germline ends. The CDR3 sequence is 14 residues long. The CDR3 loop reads CASSHGWRNTEAFF. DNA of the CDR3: TGCGCCAGCAGCCACGGATGGAGGAACACTGAAGCTTTCTTT.

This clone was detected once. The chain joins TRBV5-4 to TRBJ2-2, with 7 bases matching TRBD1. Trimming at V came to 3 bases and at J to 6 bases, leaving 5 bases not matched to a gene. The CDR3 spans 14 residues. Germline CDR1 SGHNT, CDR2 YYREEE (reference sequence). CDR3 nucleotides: TGTGCCAGCAGCTACACAGGGGACCCCGGGGAGCTGTTTTTT. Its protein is CASSYTGDPGELFF.

CDR3 coding DNA: TGTGCCAGCAGTACCCGGACAGTGAACACTGAAGCTTTCTTT. This translates into CASSTRTVNTEAFF. The chain uses TRBV27 and TRBJ1-1; a weak D match, TRBD1 (6 bases). Germline values: CDR1 MNHEY, CDR2 SMNVEV (reference sequence). The CDR3 spans 14 residues. V was pared by 5 bases and J by 0 bases, with 10 bases between.

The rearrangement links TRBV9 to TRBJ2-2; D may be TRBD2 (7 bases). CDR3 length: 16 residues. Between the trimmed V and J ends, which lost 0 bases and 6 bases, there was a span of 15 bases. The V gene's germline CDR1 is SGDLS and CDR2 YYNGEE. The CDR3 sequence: CASSVGEGGRAGELFF. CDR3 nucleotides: TGTGCCAGCAGCGTAGGGGAGGGGGGGCGAGCCGGGGAGCTGTTTTTT.